These T cell receptor beta chains were read from a single sample in a study of blood T cell repertoires in COVID-19. Assay used: immunoSEQ multiplex PCR; TCRdb lists only in-frame clones, some missing. The sample has fewer than 80,000 clones, approximately 78% seen once; the top ten hold 9.7%. What was sequenced was peripheral blood. All receptors come from a woman older than 75 with acute or convalescent COVID-19. The CDR3 runs from the conserved cysteine through the conserved F or W. Clone sizes are given selectively: once, few, many, or a class where the clone is expanded.

TRBV11-3,once,CASSLDQGVRSYNEQFF
TRBV5-6,-,CASSLIQALYGYTF
TRBV7-9,-,CATLQGASYNSPLHF
TRBV5-4,-,CASSLRLVGPSSGANVLTF
TRBV10-3,-,CATGQGRDTQYF
TRBV5-1,-,CASSFEGMDSGYTF
TRBV15,few,CATLTFNEQFF
TRBV6-6,few,CASSLDYGYTF
TRBV12-5,-,CASGLAYSGGDKNEQFF
TRBV5-6,-,CASSLGQGSDTQYF
TRBV7-3,-,CASSLNRGGEQYF
TRBV30,-,CAWGRDTEAFF
TRBV28,-,CASSLAGTYEQYF
TRBV19,-,CASSPGGQGLGPQHF
TRBV2,-,CASSEFGKAFF
TRBV19,-,CASIKPKGPGLALTDTQYF
TRBV4-1,once,CASSQDMGGGQARRTDTQYF
TRBV18,-,CASSPGGGLNTEAFF
TRBV19,-,CASSDTGAGNTIYF
TRBV5-6,-,CASSFTAGTGMNTEAFF
TRBV14,-,CASSLTEAPGYEQYF
TRBV6-5,-,CASKDRVGTDTQYF